The 8 T cell receptor beta chains presented below share a single source sample, sequenced in a study of blood T cells in healthy people across ages (dated by TCRdb to between 2015 and 2017). The method was 5' RACE. Sequencing relied on an Illumina HiSeq 2500. A second PCR of roughly 7 to 11 cycles was performed with a sample-barcoded 5' primer and a J-beta primer mix. In TCRdb, the public reads were trimmed at Q25 with fastp and aligned with MiXCR, with productive beta chains retained. When rows share a CDR3 protein, they turn into one entry using the most common DNA and genes. The sample contains around 990,000 distinct CDR3 sequences, 35% to 45% of them found a single time. The top ten hold about an eighth of the sample. The material sequenced was blood. All receptors come from a man aged 18-30 years in good health.

The CDR3 sequence: CSADSTQVNTEAFF. The CDR3 DNA follows: TGCAGTGCAGACTCCACGCAAGTTAACACTGAAGCTTTCTTT. The chain has TRBV20-1 and TRBJ1-1, with D unresolved. The V gene's germline CDR1 is DFQATT and CDR2 SNEGSKA (reference sequence). The CDR3 spans 14 residues. Trimming stripped 6 bases from V and 2 bases from J, with 16 bases between.

The chain joins TRBV4-2 to TRBJ1-6; tentative D call: TRBD1 (6 bases). CDR1 is LGHNA and CDR2 is YNFKEQ in the germline V gene. V lost 10 bases, J lost 5 bases, and 12 bases lay in between. There are 13 residues in the CDR3. The CDR3 protein is CATEGGNNSPLHF. The CDR3 DNA follows: TGTGCCACCGAGGGGGGCAATAATTCACCCCTCCACTTT.

The gene calls are TRBV4-1 and TRBJ1-2, with D hard to call. Trimming removed 0 bases from V and 4 bases from J, with 18 bases in between. The CDR3 has 17 residues. CDR1 and CDR2 (germline): MGHRA, YSYEKL. The CDR3 sequence: CASSQDRRTDTRYGYTF. CDR3 DNA: TGCGCCAGCAGCCAAGATAGGCGGACGGATACTCGCTATGGCTACACCTTC.

This chain joins TRBV27 and TRBJ2-6; D is unclear. Germline-derived CDR1 and CDR2 are MNHEY and SMNVEV (reference sequence). The CDR3 consists of 16 residues. The germline V and J ends were trimmed by 5 bases and 0 bases, with 11 bases remaining between them. This chain's CDR3 is CASSLNRNSGANVLTF. CDR3 coding DNA: TGTGCCAGCAGTCTGAACAGAAACTCTGGGGCCAACGTCCTGACTTTC.

Note on this clonotype: Given the absence of the conserved phenylalanine or tryptophan at the CDR3 end, a read error is likely. The gene calls are TRBV2 and TRBJ2-3; unclear D gene. Germline assignment: CDR1 SNHLY and CDR2 FYNNEI. Trimming removed 6 bases at V and 1 base at J, with 8 bases between. This CDR3 has 13 amino acids. The CDR3 sequence: CASRKSGTDTQYS. DNA of the CDR3: TGTGCCAGCAGGAAATCTGGCACAGATACGCAGTATTCT.

This chain connects TRBV24-1 to TRBJ2-5; either TRBD1 or TRBD2 may supply D (6 bases each). The CDR3 runs 19 residues. Trimming removed 3 bases from V and 5 bases from J, with 27 bases in between. Germline loops: CDR1 KGHDR, CDR2 SFDVKD. This chain's CDR3 is CATSDPVFRGDGGVETQYF. CDR3 coding DNA: TGTGCCACCAGTGATCCTGTATTTAGGGGGGATGGAGGTGTGGAGACCCAGTACTTC.

The table lists this clonotype with a few counts. In nucleotides, the CDR3 is TGTGCCAGCAGTCCCTCCAGGCCTGGCACAGATACGCAGTATTTT. Translated, it gives CASSPSRPGTDTQYF. The chain links TRBV12-3 or TRBV12-4 to TRBJ2-3; D uncertain. V lost 5 bases, J lost 1 base, and 13 bases lay in between. CDR3 length equals 15 residues.

This clonotype was observed at least ten times. This sequence may be a read error, since a much larger clone differs from it by one base. J is TRBJ2-5 and V is TRBV10-3; 7 bases fit TRBD1. Germline V gene sequence: CDR1 ENHRY, CDR2 SYGVKD. Trimming cost V 6 bases and J 11 bases; bases outside gene matches: 12. This CDR3 is built from 13 residues. CDR3 DNA sequence: TGTGCCATCAGGACGGGACAGCACAATGAGCAGTACTTC. Translating it yields CAIRTGQHNEQYF.